These 20 T cell receptor beta chains originate from one sample sequenced in a study of cytomegalovirus exposure and HLA in healthy donors. 60 Vbeta and 13 Jbeta primers were used in PCR. Clones were sequenced by immunoSEQ multiplex PCR, and TCRdb holds only the in-frame ones, with some missing. The sample contains 200,000 or so clones, roughly 83% of which appear only once. The sample consisted of PBMCs. The receptor source for this set is a boy under 18 in good health and CMV-seronegative.

The chain couples TRBV9 to TRBJ2-2, with 9 positions matching TRBD1. Trimming cost V 6 bases and J 5 bases; bases outside gene matches: 11. Per the germline V gene, CDR1 is SGDLS and CDR2 is YYNGEE. This CDR3 is 16 amino acids long. CDR3 amino acids: CASTLTGTGQTGELFF. The CDR3 region has the DNA TGTGCCAGCACCCTTACCGGGACAGGGCAGACCGGGGAGCTGTTTTTT.

This rearrangement joins TRBV7-6 to TRBJ1-1; D gene unclear. The length of the CDR3 is 15 residues. Germline V gene sequence: CDR1 SGHVS, CDR2 FNYEAQ. V lost 5 bases and J lost 4, with 17 bases in between. CDR3 in amino acids: CASSPPLNRFTEAFF. DNA for the CDR3: TGTGCCAGCAGCCCCCCATTGAACAGATTCACTGAAGCTTTCTTT. Using reference TRBV7-6 and TRBJ1-1 for the parts outside the CDR3, the full variable domain is GAGVSQSPRYKVTKRGQDVALRCDPISGHVSLYWYRQALGQGPEFLTYFNYEAQQDKSGLPNDRFSAERPEGSISTLTIQRTEQRDSAMYRCASSPPLNRFTEAFFGQGTRLTVV.

The chain recombines TRBV27 with TRBJ2-5; no firm D call. The DNA end lines up better with TRBJ2-7; the J call may be wrong. This CDR3 contains 15 residues. Germline CDR1 and CDR2: MNHEY and SMNVEV (reference sequence). CDR3 coding DNA: TGTGCCAGCAGTTCTACTGGCGGAAGCTCCTACGAGCAGTACTTC. Protein sequence: CASSSTGGSSYEQYF.

The J gene is TRBJ2-1, the V gene TRBV19; 7 positions match TRBD2. The CDR3 has 15 residues. CDR1 is LNHDA, CDR2 SQIVND, per germline (reference sequence). The V and J ends lost 0 bases and 12 bases, in that order; junction bases with no gene match: 11. DNA for the CDR3: TGTGCCAGTAGTATAGATCGGGGGGAAAGGGAACCGCAGTTCTTC. It yields the protein CASSIDRGEREPQFF. The full variable domain, rest sourced from reference TRBV19 and TRBJ2-1, is DGGITQSPKYLFRKEGQNVTLSCEQNLNHDAMYWYRQDPGQGLRLIYYSQIVNDFQKGDIAEGYSVSREKKESFPLTVTSAQKNPTAFYLCASSIDRGEREPQFFGPGTRLTVL.

The J gene is TRBJ2-1, the V gene TRBV29-1; D call uncertain. The CDR3 has 13 amino acids. From germline, CDR1 is SQVTM and CDR2 ANQGSEA. V lost 4 bases to trimming and J lost 8 bases, with 15 bases between them. The CDR3 DNA is TGCAGCGTTGGAAGTGCTCTCGGGTATGAGCAGTTCTTC. Amino acid sequence: CSVGSALGYEQFF.

This clone occurred once. The chain has TRBV6-5 and TRBJ2-5, with TRBD2 matching over 8 bases. J lost 9 bases, V lost 8 bases, and 14 bases had no gene match. This CDR3 contains 14 residues. Germline-derived CDR1 and CDR2 are MNHEY and SVGAGI. The CDR3, as DNA: TGTGCCAGCGGTGGCCTAGCGGGCCGGGGGGCCCAGTACTTC. It encodes CASGGLAGRGAQYF.

The chain links TRBV4-2 to TRBJ2-1, with 8 bases that match TRBD2. After removal of 0 bases from V and 10 bases from J, the junction contained 14 bases not matched to a gene. The CDR3 loop spans 17 amino acids. CDR1 and CDR2 from the germline V gene are LGHNA and YNFKEQ. CDR3: CASSQDTSGRPASEQFF. In DNA form, the CDR3 reads TGTGCCAGCAGCCAAGATACCAGCGGGAGACCCGCCTCCGAGCAGTTCTTC.

This chain connects TRBV5-1 to TRBJ1-6, with unresolved D. The CDR3 length is 13 residues. Germline V gene sequence: CDR1 SGHRS, CDR2 YFSETQ. V was pared by 3 bases and J by 9 bases, with 10 bases between. The CDR3 nucleotides read TGCGCCAGCAGCTCAGGTGGGCGTTCACCCCTCCACTTT. Encoded protein: CASSSGGRSPLHF.

The rearrangement uses TRBV30 and TRBJ1-1, with a tentative D call TRBD1 (6 bases). The CDR3 runs to 16 residues. Germline loops: CDR1 GTSNPN, CDR2 SVGIG (reference sequence). Trimming removed 3 bases at V and 0 bases at J, with 17 bases between. CDR3 coding DNA: TGTGCCTGGAGACAGGGTCTGAGGGATATGAACACTGAAGCTTTCTTT. The encoded protein is CAWRQGLRDMNTEAFF.

This CDR3 reads CASSQNAYEQYF. The CDR3 DNA is TGCGCCAGCAGTCAGAATGCCTACGAGCAGTACTTC. The rearrangement uses TRBV10-2 and TRBJ2-7; D is uncertain. The V end was cut by 5 bases, the J end by 2 bases, with 7 bases between. The length of the CDR3 is 12 residues. Germline V CDR1 and CDR2: WSHSY, SAAADI.

The CDR3 DNA is TGTGCCAGTAGTATTCGGCGGGAAGGCACAGATACGCAGTATTTT. Residues: CASSIRREGTDTQYF. V usage is TRBV19 and J usage is TRBJ2-3, with TRBD2 as a possible D gene (6 bases). V lost 3 bases to trimming and J lost 1 base, with 11 bases between them. The CDR3 has 15 amino acids. Germline V gene lookup returns CDR1 LNHDA and CDR2 SQIVND (reference sequence).

This chain connects TRBV7-3 to TRBJ2-3; 8 nucleotides match TRBD1. With V trimmed by 4 bases and J by 4 bases, 1 base remained unmatched. The germline V gene has CDR1 SGHTA and CDR2 FQGTGA. The CDR3 spans 13 residues. Here the CDR3 reads CASSSGGADTQYF. In nucleotides, the CDR3 is TGTGCCAGCAGCTCAGGGGGCGCAGATACGCAGTATTTT.

V is TRBV9 and J is TRBJ2-2; D gene unclear. This CDR3 has 13 amino acids. Trimming removed 0 bases from V and 8 bases from J, with 8 bases in between. Germline values: CDR1 SGDLS, CDR2 YYNGEE. CDR3 in DNA: TGTGCCAGCAGCGTAGATTCCGGGGGGGAGCTGTTTTTT. This sequence encodes CASSVDSGGELFF.

This chain uses TRBV7-2 with TRBJ1-2; TRBD1 aligns across 10 bases. CDR1 SGHTA and CDR2 FQGNSA come from the germline V gene. The CDR3 runs 13 residues. After removal of 5 bases from V and 7 bases from J, the junction contained 4 bases not matched to a gene. The CDR3, as DNA: TGTGCCAGCAGCACCCGGACAGGGGGTGGCTACACCTTC. It yields the protein CASSTRTGGGYTF.

V is TRBV6-5 and J is TRBJ1-2; D unresolved. The germline V gene has CDR1 MNHEY and CDR2 SVGAGI. Trimming left V 5 bases short and J 6 bases short, with 13 bases between. This CDR3 is built from 13 residues. DNA for the CDR3: TGTGCCAGCAGTCGGGGATATAGGGATGGCTACACCTTC. Its protein is CASSRGYRDGYTF.

Here the CDR3 DNA reads TGCGCCAGCAGCTCAACAGGGGGCGCCGGGTACAATGAGCAGTTCTTC. It is translated as CASSSTGGAGYNEQFF. The chain has TRBV5-1 and TRBJ2-1; 9 bases are a match to TRBD1. The trim removed 3 bases at V and 4 bases at J, leaving 8 bases unmatched. From germline, CDR1 is SGHRS and CDR2 YFSETQ. The CDR3 contains 16 residues.

This chain connects TRBV5-6 to TRBJ1-2; 8 bases match TRBD1. The CDR3 has 13 amino acids. CDR1 is SGHDT, CDR2 YYEEEE, per germline. V shed 6 bases and J 4 bases; nucleotides not matched to a gene: 5. The CDR3 here is CASTDTGGYGYTF. CDR3 coding DNA: TGTGCCAGCACTGATACAGGGGGCTATGGCTACACCTTC.

The J gene is TRBJ2-7, the V gene TRBV4-1; a weak D match, TRBD2 (5 bases). Germline assignment: CDR1 MGHRA and CDR2 YSYEKL. CDR3 length: 14 residues. The V end was cut by 0 bases, the J end by 6 bases, with 12 bases between. The CDR3, as DNA: TGCGCCAGCAGCCAAGATTCATATACTAGCGAGCAGTACTTC. This gives the protein CASSQDSYTSEQYF.

This chain links TRBV5-3 with TRBJ2-7; 7 bases match TRBD2. TRBV5-3 falls under the ORF class, with uncertain function. After removal of 1 base from V and 0 bases from J, the junction contained 4 bases not matched to a gene. This CDR3 region has 15 residues. This CDR3 reads CARSLCGGSSYEQYF. The CDR3 DNA sequence: TGTGCCAGAAGCTTGTGCGGCGGGAGCTCCTACGAGCAGTACTTC.

DNA for the CDR3: TGCGCCAGTAGGGCAGGGAAAGACACTGAAGCTTTCTTT. Its protein product is CASRAGKDTEAFF. The J gene is TRBJ1-1, the V gene TRBV10-1; a weak D match, TRBD1 (5 bases). The V end lost 9 bases, the J end lost 3 bases, and 14 bases lay between the germline ends. This CDR3 is built from 13 residues. Germline loops: CDR1 WNHNN, CDR2 SYGVQD (reference sequence).